A single T cell receptor beta chain is shown here with its context. This record comes from a study of Ad26.COV2.S vaccination and SARS-CoV-2 variants. Treatment given: some 19 received Ad26.COV2.S at low or high dose, single or two shots; about 5 received placebo; per-sample allocation not given. Day 63 after the first vaccine or placebo injection was the time point for sampling. TCRdb keeps only in-frame clones here, not all; method: immunoSEQ multiplex PCR. Of around 300,000 clones listed, about nine tenths are singletons. This TCR was recovered from a person between 18 and 65 years old who received the Ad26.COV2.S COVID-19 vaccine or a placebo. Specimen: peripheral blood, collected in a trial of Ad26.COV2.S vaccine versus placebo.

The CDR3 here is CASSYGQYGYTF. The CDR3 nucleotides read TGTGCCAGCAGTTACGGGCAGTATGGCTACACCTTC. This chain joins TRBV6-2 or TRBV6-3 and TRBJ1-2; D gene uncertain. Germline V lookup: CDR1 MNHEY, CDR2 SVGEGT. Trimming removed 2 bases at V and 5 bases at J, with 6 bases between. This CDR3 is built from 12 residues.